This passage covers 27 T cell receptor beta chains from one sample sequenced in a study of T cells in tumors after PD-1 blockade. Assay: immunoSEQ multiplex PCR; the TCRdb copy retains only in-frame clones and omits some. This sample has 11,000 to 15,000 clones; 80% to 85% occur once, and the top ten carry just under 25%. This specimen was PBMCs, taken after anti-PD-1 treatment. These receptors were taken from a human donor with basal cell carcinoma.

The chain couples TRBV30 to TRBJ1-1; D is possibly TRBD1 (6 bases). This CDR3 has 13 amino acids. Trimming removed 2 bases from V and 4 bases from J, with 11 bases in between. Germline V lookup: CDR1 GTSNPN, CDR2 SVGIG (reference sequence). In nucleotides, the CDR3 is TGTGCCTGGAGTCGGACAGCCGGCACTGAAGCTTTCTTT. It specifies CAWSRTAGTEAFF.

The V and J genes are TRBV28 and TRBJ1-1; 7 bases line up with TRBD1. The CDR3 consists of 16 residues. The V and J ends lost 9 bases and 4 bases, in that order; junction bases with no gene match: 17. Germline CDR1 and CDR2: MDHEN and SYDVKM. The CDR3 DNA follows: TGTGCCAGTAGACAGGGAACTGACGGGAGGATCACTGAAGCTTTCTTT. It specifies CASRQGTDGRITEAFF.

The V and J genes are TRBV27 and TRBJ2-1; TRBD1 matches 7 bases. Looked up from germline, CDR1 is MNHEY and CDR2 is SMNVEV (reference sequence). Germline trimming cut 8 bases from V and 5 bases from J; bases unmatched to any gene: 9. The CDR3 length is 14 residues. The CDR3 sequence: CASCPGTANNEQFF. The CDR3 DNA reads as TGTGCCAGCTGCCCAGGGACAGCCAACAATGAGCAGTTCTTC.

V gene TRBV18 combines with J gene TRBJ2-6; TRBD1 aligns across 7 bases. Germline CDR1 KGHSH, CDR2 LQKENI. This CDR3 has 16 amino acids. With V trimmed by 6 bases and J by 2 bases, 7 bases remained unmatched. In nucleotides, the CDR3 is TGTGCCAGCTCCCCCGACAGGGAAGCTGGGGCCAACGTCCTGACTTTC. Translation gives CASSPDREAGANVLTF.

V usage is TRBV21-1 and J usage is TRBJ2-1; the table gives TRBD2 as D, unverified against the DNA. TRBV21-1 is noted as a pseudogene. This CDR3 region has 15 residues. CDR3 sequence: CASSKSGRPHNEQFF. The CDR3 region has the DNA TGTGCCAGCAGCAAAAGCGGGAGACCCCACAATGAGCAGTTCTTC.

The V call is TRBV25-1, the J call TRBJ2-1; maybe TRBD2 (6 bases). Between the trimmed V and J ends, which lost 2 bases and 5 bases, there was a span of 16 bases. Germline V gene sequence: CDR1 MGHDK, CDR2 SYGVNS. The length of the CDR3 is 16 residues. The CDR3 region is CASSEPTSREHNEQFF. The CDR3 bases are TGTGCCAGCAGTGAACCGACTTCGCGGGAACACAATGAGCAGTTCTTC.

This chain joins TRBV6-6 and TRBJ1-1; D not certain. This CDR3 region has 15 residues. The V gene lost 0 bases and the J gene lost 1 base, with 9 bases spanning the gap. The germline V gene has CDR1 MNHNY and CDR2 SVGAGI (reference sequence). CDR3 region: CASSYSGAENTEAFF. CDR3 nucleotide sequence: TGTGCCAGCAGTTACTCAGGCGCAGAGAACACTGAAGCTTTCTTT.

The J gene is TRBJ1-5, the V gene TRBV5-6; 8 bases match TRBD1. Germline CDR1 is SGHDT and CDR2 is YYEEEE. J gave up 7 bases and V 4 bases, and 13 bases lay outside the gene matches. The CDR3 contains 16 residues. The CDR3: CASSQTKRTGRQPQHF. The CDR3 DNA follows: TGTGCCAGCAGCCAAACAAAAAGGACAGGGCGGCAGCCCCAGCATTTT.

This clone was counted only a few times. The chain uses TRBV7-6 and TRBJ1-1, with D unresolved. There are 15 residues in the CDR3. V shed 0 bases and J shed 3 bases, with 11 bases lying between them. CDR1 and CDR2 from the germline V gene are SGHVS and FNYEAQ. The CDR3 reads CASSLAYGAHTEAFF. In nucleotides, the CDR3 is TGTGCCAGCAGCTTAGCGTACGGCGCCCACACTGAAGCTTTCTTT.

The chain recombines TRBV27 with TRBJ1-3; maybe TRBD1 (5 bases). In germline, CDR1 is MNHEY, CDR2 SMNVEV (reference sequence). V shed 4 bases and J shed 0 bases, with 16 bases lying between them. The CDR3 consists of 17 residues. CDR3 sequence reads: CASSSTGLGRSGNTIYF. The CDR3 coding sequence is TGTGCCAGCAGTTCCACCGGACTGGGACGCTCTGGAAACACCATATATTTT.

This clone was observed once. The chain is built from TRBV28 and TRBJ2-7, with TRBD1 matching over 10 bases. With V trimmed by 4 bases and J by 9 bases, 15 bases remained unmatched. Germline values: CDR1 MDHEN, CDR2 SYDVKM. CDR3 length equals 16 residues. The DNA of the CDR3 is TGTGCCAGCAGTTCGACGCCCGGGACAGGGGTTGGCGGGCAGTACTTC. It codes for CASSSTPGTGVGGQYF.

CDR3 nucleotide sequence: TGTGCCAGCAGTCATGGACACTCCTACGAGCAGTACTTC. Residues: CASSHGHSYEQYF. The J gene is TRBJ2-5, the V gene TRBV9; perhaps TRBD1 as D (5 bases). The DNA end lines up better with TRBJ2-7; the J call may be wrong. CDR1 is SGDLS, CDR2 YYNGEE, per germline. The CDR3 is 13 amino acids.

CDR3: CASSSTPGTGVGEQYF. In DNA form, the CDR3 reads TGTGCCAGCAGTTCGACGCCCGGGACAGGGGTTGGCGAGCAGTACTTC. The rearrangement links TRBV28 to TRBJ2-7; 10 bases match TRBD1. The germline gives CDR1 MDHEN, CDR2 SYDVKM. V lost 4 bases to trimming and J lost 6 bases; unmatched junction nucleotides: 12. The CDR3 runs 16 residues.

The chain uses TRBV4-1 and TRBJ2-7; D uncertain. Trimming shortened V by 1 base and J by 10 bases, and 14 bases separated the two germline ends. From germline, CDR1 is MGHRA and CDR2 YSYEKL. The CDR3 length is 13 residues. The DNA for the CDR3 is TGCGCCAGCAGCCAAGTCCAGAGGTCCTATCAGTACTTC. The encoded protein is CASSQVQRSYQYF.

The genes are TRBV5-6 and TRBJ2-2; 9 nucleotides line up with TRBD2. The CDR3 covers 15 residues. Trimming took 1 base from V and 6 from J; bases not matched to a gene: 4. CDR1 is SGHDT, CDR2 YYEEEE, per germline. The CDR3, as DNA: TGTGCCAGCAGCTTGTATATAGCGGGAGCCGGGGAGCTGTTTTTT. It translates to CASSLYIAGAGELFF.

V and J are TRBV24-1 and TRBJ2-1, with 9 positions matching TRBD2. The CDR3 runs to 16 residues. Losses at the gene ends were 2 bases for V and 7 bases for J; bases not matched to a gene: 8. Germline V CDR1 and CDR2: KGHDR, SFDVKD. This CDR3 reads CATSDYGSGSENEQFF. The CDR3 coding sequence is TGTGCCACCAGTGATTATGGTAGCGGGAGTGAAAATGAGCAGTTCTTC.

This chain connects TRBV27 to TRBJ2-3; D is undetermined. CDR1 and CDR2 (germline): MNHEY, SMNVEV (reference sequence). The V gene lost 5 bases and the J gene lost 6 bases, with 9 bases spanning the gap. The CDR3 spans 12 residues. As DNA, the CDR3 is TGTGCCAGCAGTCCCCGTATTGATACGCAGTATTTT. Residues: CASSPRIDTQYF.

This chain links TRBV28 with TRBJ1-4, with 8 bases matching TRBD1. The CDR3 totals 15 residues. V lost 4 bases, J lost 2 bases, and 3 bases stayed unmatched. Germline-derived CDR1 and CDR2 are MDHEN and SYDVKM. CDR3 loop: CASSSRTGTNEKLFF. The CDR3 DNA reads as TGTGCCAGCAGTTCTAGGACAGGGACTAATGAAAAACTGTTTTTT.

V usage is TRBV5-1 and J usage is TRBJ2-5; D might be TRBD2 (7 bases). The V end was cut by 4 bases, the J end by 5 bases, with 18 bases between. CDR3 size: 15 residues. In germline, CDR1 is SGHRS, CDR2 YFSETQ. This CDR3 is CASSPEGGQGETQYF. CDR3 nucleotides: TGCGCCAGCAGCCCAGAGGGGGGGCAGGGGGAGACCCAGTACTTC.

The genes are TRBV5-5 and TRBJ1-2, with TRBD1 matching 7 bases. V shed 0 bases and J 5 bases; nucleotides not matched to a gene: 4. Germline V lookup: CDR1 SGHKS, CDR2 YYEKEE (reference sequence). The CDR3 is made up of 14 amino acids. CDR3 nucleotide sequence: TGTGCCAGCAGCTTGGACGGGACAGCTTATGGCTACACCTTC. It specifies CASSLDGTAYGYTF.

The chain combines TRBV5-1 with TRBJ2-3; 8 bases are shared with TRBD1. This CDR3 spans 15 amino acids. The germline V gene encodes CDR1 SGHRS and CDR2 YFSETQ. The ends lost 3 bases at V and 3 bases at J; junction bases unmatched: 6. The DNA for the CDR3 is TGCGCCAGCAGCTCCGGACAGGGAGAAACAGATACGCAGTATTTT. It encodes CASSSGQGETDTQYF.

The chain combines TRBV6-4 with TRBJ2-1, with 8 bases matching TRBD1. The CDR3 is made up of 16 amino acids. Germline CDR1 MRHNA, CDR2 SNTAGT. V lost 0 bases and J lost 9; bases outside the gene matches: 10. The CDR3 sequence is CASSDSLTGVEGEQFF. CDR3 nucleotides: TGTGCCAGCAGTGACTCGTTGACAGGGGTTGAGGGTGAGCAGTTCTTC.

The CDR3 nucleotides read TGTGCCAGCAGCCAAGAACACTTGGGACAGGGGGTTGTATCTGGGGCCAACGTCCTGACTTTC. Translating gives CASSQEHLGQGVVSGANVLTF. V is TRBV14 and J is TRBJ2-6; 11 nucleotides agree with TRBD1. CDR1 SGHDN and CDR2 FVKESK come from the germline V gene. With 0 bases clipped from V and 1 base from J, the junction kept 11 bases outside the gene matches. This CDR3 has 21 residues.

This chain links TRBV27 with TRBJ1-5; 7 positions agree with TRBD1. V dropped 5 bases and J dropped 1; count of bases not matched to a gene: 11. CDR1 and CDR2 from the germline V gene are MNHEY and SMNVEV (reference sequence). This CDR3 has 17 residues. The CDR3 loop is CASSPGQVSSSNQPQHF. The CDR3 DNA reads TGTGCCAGCAGTCCCGGACAGGTTTCGTCCAGCAATCAGCCCCAGCATTTT.

This chain joins TRBV28 and TRBJ1-1, with a weak D call TRBD1 (5 bases). Germline assignment: CDR1 MDHEN and CDR2 SYDVKM. With 7 bases removed from V and 8 bases from J, the gap between germline ends came to 14 bases. There are 12 residues in the CDR3. This CDR3 reads CASNGGLGEAFF. The CDR3 DNA reads as TGTGCCAGCAATGGGGGGTTGGGCGAAGCTTTCTTT. The full variable domain, completed using reference TRBV28 and TRBJ1-1, is DVKVTQSSRYLVKRTGEKVFLECVQDMDHENMFWYRQDPGLGLRLIYFSYDVKMKEKGDIPEGYSVSREKKERFSLILESASTNQTSMYLCASNGGLGEAFFGQGTRLTVV.

The chain joins TRBV7-3 to TRBJ2-1; 7 nucleotides match TRBD1. Germline-derived CDR1 and CDR2 are SGHTA and FQGTGA. The CDR3 contains 15 residues. V was clipped by 5 bases and J by 0 bases; unmatched bases: 4. The CDR3 region has the DNA TGTGCCAGCAGCGAGGGACAGTCCTCCTACAATGAGCAGTTCTTC. Translated, it gives CASSEGQSSYNEQFF.

The chain couples TRBV29-1 to TRBJ1-2; D is perhaps TRBD1 (6 bases). This CDR3 is built from 15 residues. Germline lookup yields CDR1 SQVTM and CDR2 ANQGSEA. The V gene lost 3 bases and the J gene lost 3 bases, with 17 bases spanning the gap. DNA for the CDR3: TGCAGCGTTGACGTCCCGGGCAGGGGCGACTATGGCTACACCTTC. Its protein is CSVDVPGRGDYGYTF.